A selection of T cell receptor beta chains follows, all from one sample in a study of T cell responses to AZD1222 COVID-19 vaccine. The assay was immunoSEQ multiplex PCR, and TCRdb's table has in-frame clones only and misses some. The table has 95,000 to 100,000 clones, around 87% seen once; the top ten hold 10%. The sequencing used peripheral blood, collected 28 days after the second AZD1222 dose. The receptors shown here come from an adult who received the AZD1222 COVID-19 vaccine. CDR3s include the opening cysteine and the closing phenylalanine or tryptophan. The D gene is left open where the match is weak. Part of the rows lack a size; the others show once, few, many or a class for expanded clones.

TGCGCCAGCAGTCCCGGGACTAGCGGCCGCGGCGATACGCAGTATTTT	CASSPGTSGRGDTQYF	TRBV5-1	TRBJ2-3	TRBD2	NA
TGTGCCAGCTCATCCCGGGACCTGGGGACCTACAATGAGCAGTTCTTC	CASSSRDLGTYNEQFF	TRBV18	TRBJ2-1	NA	NA
TGTGCCAGCAGCCAAGAAGGGGAGTATGGCTACACCTTC	CASSQEGEYGYTF	TRBV3-1/TRBV3-2	TRBJ1-2	NA	NA
TGTGCCAGTAGTGTCAGGGGGCCCACTGAAGCTTTCTTT	CASSVRGPTEAFF	TRBV19	TRBJ1-1	TRBD1	NA
TGTGCCAGCAGTTACTCGGGACAGGGAGGATACGAGCAGTACTTC	CASSYSGQGGYEQYF	TRBV6-5	TRBJ2-7	TRBD1	NA
TGTGCCAGCAGCTCCTATATGGCACAGTATAATTCACCCCTCCACTTT	CASSSYMAQYNSPLHF	TRBV5-6	TRBJ1-6	NA	NA
TGTGCCAGCAGAACCGGGCTCCCTCCCGAGCAGTACTTC	CASRTGLPPEQYF	TRBV28	TRBJ2-7	NA	NA
TGTGCCAGCAGTGGACAGTTCAACTATGGCTACACCTTC	CASSGQFNYGYTF	TRBV11-1	TRBJ1-2	NA	NA
TGCGCCAGCAGCTTGGAGGCAGCTTCGAACACTGAAGCTTTCTTT	CASSLEAASNTEAFF	TRBV5-1	TRBJ1-1	NA	few
TGCGCCAGCAGCTTGGACTTCCAGACTGAGCAGTTCTTC	CASSLDFQTEQFF	TRBV5-1	TRBJ2-1	NA	NA
TGTGCCACCTACTACCGGGGGGCTTTAGGGTATGGCTACACCTTC	CATYYRGALGYGYTF	TRBV7-9	TRBJ1-2	NA	NA
TGTGCCAGCAGTTTTCTTTATGGCACAGAGGTTGAGGACGAGCAGTACTTC	CASSFLYGTEVEDEQYF	TRBV28	TRBJ2-7	NA	NA
TGTGCCAGCAGGGAATTCTCGGCGGGGGAGGACTACGAGCAGTACTTC	CASREFSAGEDYEQYF	TRBV6-1	TRBJ2-7	TRBD2	NA
TGTGCCAGCAGCTTAGATATCTCCTCGAACACTGAAGCTTTCTTT	CASSLDISSNTEAFF	TRBV7-2	TRBJ1-1	NA	few
TGTGCCAGCAGTCAATACACTGAAGCTTTCTTT	CASSQYTEAFF	TRBV11-2	TRBJ1-1	NA	few
TGTGCCAGCAGTTACACCGCTTCAGGGGGCCCCTACGAGCAGTACTTC	CASSYTASGGPYEQYF	TRBV6-5	TRBJ2-7	TRBD1	NA
TGTGCCAGCAGCCCGGACAGGGGAAGGGAGACCCAGTACTTC	CASSPDRGRETQYF	TRBV7-3	TRBJ2-5	TRBD1	NA
TGCGCCAGCAGGCCGGGACAGTCGAACACTGAAGCTTTCTTT	CASRPGQSNTEAFF	TRBV10-2	TRBJ1-1	TRBD1	once
TGTGCCATCAGTGACAGAGACAGGGTGCGGAATGAGCAGTTCTTC	CAISDRDRVRNEQFF	TRBV10-3	TRBJ2-1	TRBD1	once
TGTGCCAGCAGCCCAAGACAGGGGGCGAACACTGAAGCTTTCTTT	CASSPRQGANTEAFF	TRBV5-6	TRBJ1-1	TRBD1	NA
TGCAGCGCCACGACAGGGAGTAATGAAAAACTGTTTTTT	CSATTGSNEKLFF	TRBV29-1	TRBJ1-4	TRBD1	NA
TGTGCCACCCGGGACAGGGGGCGGTGGGTTACTGAAGCTTTCTTT	CATRDRGRWVTEAFF	TRBV28	TRBJ1-1	TRBD1	NA
TGTGCCAGCAGTGAAAGACAGGGGTCCGGCTACACCTTC	CASSERQGSGYTF	TRBV6-1	TRBJ1-2	TRBD1	NA
TGTGCCAGTAGTATTGGGGGGGCCATCACTGAAGCTTTCTTT	CASSIGGAITEAFF	TRBV19	TRBJ1-1	NA	NA
TGCGCCAGCAGCTCCCGACAGGGAAGGGACACTGAAGCTTTCTTT	CASSSRQGRDTEAFF	TRBV5-1	TRBJ1-1	TRBD1	NA
TGCGCCAGCAGCTTGAACAACAACTATGGCTACACCTTC	CASSLNNNYGYTF	TRBV5-1	TRBJ1-2	NA	NA
TGTGCCAGTAGTACGGGACACCTCACCGGGGAGCTGTTTTTT	CASSTGHLTGELFF	TRBV19	TRBJ2-2	NA	NA
TGTGCCTGGAGTCCACCCGGGGGGGGGCTGGACAATGAGCAGTTCTTC	CAWSPPGGGLDNEQFF	TRBV30	TRBJ2-1	TRBD2	NA
TGTGCCAGCGGGGGCACAGGATCCACCGGGGAGCTGTTTTTT	CASGGTGSTGELFF	TRBV5-4	TRBJ2-2	NA	NA
TGTGCCAGCAGCCCTAGGGCGGCTGGGGGGAACAGGGATGATGGCTACACCTTC	CASSPRAAGGNRDDGYTF	TRBV9	TRBJ1-2	NA	NA
TGCAGTGCTAGAGATGGAGGCTACACCTTC	CSARDGGYTF	TRBV20-1	TRBJ1-2	NA	NA
TGCAGCGTCGGACAGACAACCTCCTACAATGAGCAGTTCTTC	CSVGQTTSYNEQFF	TRBV29-1	TRBJ2-1	NA	once
TGTGCCAGCCGGGGGGGGACGGGGAGCAATCAGCCCCAGCATTTT	CASRGGTGSNQPQHF	TRBV6-5	TRBJ1-5	NA	NA
TGTGCCAGCAGTTTATCCGAAACAGGGGAAAGCTATGGCTACACCTTC	CASSLSETGESYGYTF	TRBV28	TRBJ1-2	TRBD1	NA
TGTGCCACCCAGAGGTCGTATAATTCACCCCTCCACTTT	CATQRSYNSPLHF	TRBV6-6	TRBJ1-6	NA	NA
TGTGCCAGCCGTCACGGGGGGGGTGGAAACACCATATATTTT	CASRHGGGGNTIYF	TRBV6-5	TRBJ1-3	NA	NA
TGTGCCAGCAGCCTCGGACAGCACCATAGCAATCAGCCCCAGCATTTT	CASSLGQHHSNQPQHF	TRBV7-6	TRBJ1-5	NA	NA
TGCGCCAGCAGCCCGCTGATATGGGGACGCAATGAGCAGTTCTTC	CASSPLIWGRNEQFF	TRBV5-1	TRBJ2-1	NA	NA
TGCGCCAGCAGCCAAGGGACTAGCGGGAGCGATGAGCAGTTCTTC	CASSQGTSGSDEQFF	TRBV5-1	TRBJ2-1	TRBD2	NA
TGTGCCATAGGGACGGGACTAGCGAACCACGAGCAGTACTTC	CAIGTGLANHEQYF	TRBV10-3	TRBJ2-7	TRBD2	NA
TGTGCCAGCAGCCAGTCGGATCGAGAGACCCAGTACTTC	CASSQSDRETQYF	TRBV5-5	TRBJ2-5	NA	NA
TGTGCCTGGAGTGTGGCGGGCGCCTCAACAGATACGCAGTATTTT	CAWSVAGASTDTQYF	TRBV30	TRBJ2-3	NA	NA
TGTGCCAGCAGCCAAACATTCGTCCCGGCCACCTCTGGAAACACCATATATTTT	CASSQTFVPATSGNTIYF	TRBV3-1/TRBV3-2	TRBJ1-3	NA	NA
TGTGCCAGCAGCCATCCAGGGGGCTCGGGAGCCCTAATGAACACTGAAGCTTTCTTT	CASSHPGGSGALMNTEAFF	TRBV7-9	TRBJ1-1	TRBD1	NA
TGTGCCAGCAGACAAGGTCGAAGGGGCCGGGATACGCAGTATTTT	CASRQGRRGRDTQYF	TRBV6-5	TRBJ2-3	NA	NA
TGTGCCAGCAGCGTAGGAAGCTCTGGGGCCAACGTCCTGACTTTC	CASSVGSSGANVLTF	TRBV9	TRBJ2-6	NA	NA
TGTGCCAGCAGCCAGGGACTGTACCAAGAGACCCAGTACTTC	CASSQGLYQETQYF	TRBV7-2	TRBJ2-5	NA	NA
TGTGCCAGCAGCTCCCAGGGGGCAAGCCAGCCCCAGCATTTT	CASSSQGASQPQHF	TRBV7-9	TRBJ1-5	TRBD1	once
TGTGCCAGCAGCTTAGGGTCGGCCCCCGCAACTAATGAAAAACTGTTTTTT	CASSLGSAPATNEKLFF	TRBV7-9	TRBJ1-4	NA	NA
TGTGCCAGCAGCCACGGACAGGGAGGTTCGAACACTGAAGCTTTCTTT	CASSHGQGGSNTEAFF	TRBV3-1/TRBV3-2	TRBJ1-1	TRBD1	NA
TGCGCCAGCGGACTAGCGGGGGGGGAGACCCAGTACTTC	CASGLAGGETQYF	TRBV5-1	TRBJ2-5	TRBD2	NA
TGTGCCTGGACCCCGAAGAAGGGATTCACTGAAGCTTTCTTT	CAWTPKKGFTEAFF	TRBV30	TRBJ1-1	NA	NA
TGTGCCAGCAGACGTGGGACACTGTCCTCCTACGAGCAGTACTTC	CASRRGTLSSYEQYF	TRBV2	TRBJ2-7	NA	NA
TGCAGTGCTAGTCCCTGGGCTTACAATGAGCAGTTCTTC	CSASPWAYNEQFF	TRBV20-1	TRBJ2-1	NA	few
TGTGCCTGGAGTTCCGGGACAGGGGTGGTTACGCAGTATTTT	CAWSSGTGVVTQYF	TRBV30	TRBJ2-3	TRBD1	NA
TGTGCCACCACCAACCTGGGCGGCTACACCTTC	CATTNLGGYTF	TRBV19	TRBJ1-2	NA	NA
TGCGCCAGCAGCTTGGGGACAGCTAACACCGGGGAGCTGTTTTTT	CASSLGTANTGELFF	TRBV5-1	TRBJ2-2	NA	NA
TGTGCCGCATGGACAGATCAGCCCCAGCATTTT	CAAWTDQPQHF	TRBV21-1	TRBJ1-5	NA	NA
TGTGCCAGCAGCCAACTACAGGGGGCGACTGGCTACACCTTC	CASSQLQGATGYTF	TRBV3-1/TRBV3-2	TRBJ1-2	TRBD1	NA
TGTGCCTGGACATGGAGACCCGACTCCTACGAGCAGTACTTC	CAWTWRPDSYEQYF	TRBV30	TRBJ2-7	NA	few